These 14 T cell receptor beta chains were all obtained from the same sample, sequenced in a study of CD8 T cells in Susac syndrome. Random-hexamer reverse transcription was applied to about 0.5 to 1 ug RNA. TCRdb reprocessed the immunoSEQ multiplex PCR reads via MiXCR and lists one record per CDR3 protein. The data hold some 140,000 distinct CDR3 sequences, with around 95% observed a single time. Sequenced: CD8+ T cells from PBMCs. The receptors were gathered from a human donor with Susac syndrome.

The chain uses TRBV27 and TRBJ1-1; weak D call: TRBD1 (5 bases). Per germline, CDR1 MNHEY and CDR2 SMNVEV (reference sequence). Trimming took 8 bases from V and 4 from J, leaving 20 bases between them. The CDR3 has 15 amino acids. The CDR3: CASRVLGTGGTEAFF. For the CDR3, the DNA is TGTGCCAGCCGTGTCCTCGGGACTGGGGGCACTGAAGCTTTCTTT.

The V and J genes are TRBV6-2 or TRBV6-3 and TRBJ2-2; D not resolved. This CDR3 comprises 15 residues. CDR1 and CDR2 (germline): MNHEY, SVGEGT. Trimming pared 2 bases from V and 1 base from J, leaving 8 bases between. CDR3 bases: TGTGCCAGCAGTTACGGGCTACTGAACACCGGGGAGCTGTTTTTT. Encoded protein: CASSYGLLNTGELFF.

The genes are TRBV24-1 and TRBJ1-5; D is ambiguous. The V end lost 5 bases, the J end lost 0 bases, and 7 bases lay between the germline ends. Germline CDR1 is KGHDR and CDR2 is SFDVKD. This CDR3 spans 14 amino acids. CDR3 protein: CATSVRGSNQPQHF. CDR3 DNA: TGTGCCACCAGTGTACGGGGTAGCAATCAGCCCCAGCATTTT.

The gene calls are TRBV11-2 and TRBJ2-7, with D unresolved. This CDR3 is built from 13 residues. V was clipped by 3 bases and J by 6 bases, with 12 bases between them. Looked up from germline, CDR1 is SGHAT and CDR2 is FQNNGV. CDR3 sequence reads: CASSFGVQVEQYF. Here the CDR3 DNA reads TGTGCCAGCAGCTTTGGAGTCCAGGTCGAGCAGTACTTC.

The chain combines TRBV14 with TRBJ2-4; D gene unclear. Looked up from germline, CDR1 is SGHDN and CDR2 is FVKESK. Trimming shortened V by 4 bases and J by 6 bases, and 13 bases separated the two germline ends. CDR3 length: 14 amino acids. For the CDR3, the DNA is TGTGCCAGCAGCCTCATGGGCGGCCGAAACATTCAGTACTTC. It yields the protein CASSLMGGRNIQYF. The complete variable domain, with remaining parts taken from reference TRBV14 and TRBJ2-4, reads EAGVTQFPSHSVIEKGQTVTLRCDPISGHDNLYWYRRVMGKEIKFLLHFVKESKQDESGMPNNRFLAERTGGTYSTLKVQPAELEDSGVYFCASSLMGGRNIQYFGAGTRLSVL.

The chain has TRBV29-1 and TRBJ2-5; D is unresolved. CDR1 SQVTM and CDR2 ANQGSEA come from the germline V gene. The CDR3 length is 11 residues. Trimming left V 3 bases short and J 4 bases short, with 6 bases between. For the CDR3, the DNA is TGCAGCGTTGACGCCGTAGAGACCCAGTACTTC. This sequence encodes CSVDAVETQYF.

This chain joins TRBV7-9 and TRBJ2-7; D is undetermined. Trimming cost V 3 bases and J 2 bases, with 8 bases left between them. CDR3 length: 13 residues. The germline V gene encodes CDR1 SEHNR and CDR2 FQNEAQ (reference sequence). CDR3 sequence (DNA): TGTGCCAGCAGCTTCCCAAGCACCTACGAGCAGTACTTC. This encodes CASSFPSTYEQYF.

This clonotype was seen a handful of times. The V call is TRBV27, the J call TRBJ1-1, with D possibly being TRBD1 (5 bases). The germline V gene encodes CDR1 MNHEY and CDR2 SMNVEV (reference sequence). V was cut by 3 bases and J by 1 base, with 6 bases left in between. This CDR3 spans 13 amino acids. As DNA, the CDR3 is TGTGCCAGCAGTTTGGGGGAGAACACTGAAGCTTTCTTT. It encodes CASSLGENTEAFF.

This chain joins TRBV4-1 and TRBJ1-1; D not certain. The ends were cut back, 2 bases at V and 5 bases at J, with 9 bases in the middle. Per the germline V gene, CDR1 is MGHRA and CDR2 is YSYEKL. The length of the CDR3 is 13 residues. CDR3 sequence: CASSQLIGTEAFF. The DNA for the CDR3 is TGCGCCAGCAGCCAATTAATAGGAACTGAAGCTTTCTTT.

The chain has TRBV7-9 and TRBJ1-2; no firm D call. The CDR3 is 14 residues long. CDR1 and CDR2 from the germline V gene are SEHNR and FQNEAQ (reference sequence). Trimming stripped 0 bases from V and 5 bases from J, with 10 bases between. CDR3 DNA sequence: TGTGCCAGCAGCTTAGCGGGAAGCTCGTATGGCTACACCTTC. This codes for CASSLAGSSYGYTF.

CDR3 residues: CASSGQVHNEQFF. Written as DNA, the CDR3 is TGTGCCAGCAGTGGACAGGTCCACAATGAGCAGTTCTTC. The J gene is TRBJ2-1, the V gene TRBV6-2 or TRBV6-3, with 7 positions matching TRBD1. Germline CDR1 is MNHEY and CDR2 is SVGEGT. V dropped 5 bases and J dropped 5; count of bases not matched to a gene: 3. The CDR3 runs to 13 residues.

The gene calls are TRBV30 and TRBJ2-1; D is unresolved. Trimming cost V 5 bases and J 5 bases, with 7 bases left between them. The CDR3 contains 11 residues. Germline loops: CDR1 GTSNPN, CDR2 SVGIG (reference sequence). The CDR3 sequence: CAWGVDNEQFF. CDR3 in DNA: TGTGCCTGGGGAGTTGACAATGAGCAGTTCTTC.

This chain links TRBV12-3 or TRBV12-4 with TRBJ2-2, with 7 bases that match TRBD1. The CDR3 extends over 16 amino acids. The ends lost 7 bases at V and 1 base at J; junction bases unmatched: 9. The CDR3 region is CASTHLRGKNTGELFF. Written as DNA, the CDR3 is TGTGCCAGCACCCACCTCAGGGGGAAGAACACCGGGGAGCTGTTTTTT.

The V gene is TRBV27, the J gene TRBJ1-2; unclear D gene. The germline V gene has CDR1 MNHEY and CDR2 SMNVEV (reference sequence). This CDR3 comprises 14 residues. V gave up 5 bases and J gave up 4 bases, with 14 bases separating them. The CDR3 sequence is CASSPSGLIYGYTF. CDR3 nucleotide sequence: TGTGCCAGCAGTCCAAGTGGCCTAATCTATGGCTACACCTTC.